This T cell receptor (beta chain) was captured in a study of blood T cell repertoires in COVID-19. Study at large: Sites across the United States, Italy and Spain contributed samples from acute and convalescent COVID-19. Nucleic acid was either cDNA or gDNA, and it came from T cells, B-cell-depleted T cells, or PBMCs.

Seattle patient enrollment occurred during active infection, with longitudinal follow-up thereafter. Study processing details: Estimated nucleated cell counts came from reference gene primer amplification. Measured with immunoSEQ multiplex PCR; TCRdb has only the in-frame clones, and not every one. V, J and clone size are those of that table, while D and trimming were read from the DNA. Here the sample spans about 220,000 clones, approximately 85% being singletons. The J segment lost 9 bases and the V segment lost 6 bases, leaving 8 bases of the junction unmatched. The CDR3 totals 13 residues. The V gene's germline CDR1 is ENHRY and CDR2 SYGVKD.

This sequence joins TRBV10-3 and TRBJ2-1; 7 nucleotides align to TRBD2. The specimen was peripheral blood. The clonotype comes from a woman in her seventies with COVID-19, enrolled during active disease. CDR3 nucleotide sequence: TGTGCCATCAGCAGCGGGGAGGTGAGTGAGCAGTTCTTC. Translating gives CAISSGEVSEQFF.